The sequence of this TCR beta chain was determined in a study of blood T cell repertoires in COVID-19. Study details: The origin of the acute and convalescent COVID-19 samples was the United States, Italy and Spain.

Libraries were prepared by immunoSEQ multiplex PCR; TCRdb keeps only in-frame clonotypes and omits some of them. The data contain under 300,000 clones, 90% of them singletons. The CDR3 has 16 residues. The germline V gene encodes CDR1 LGHNA and CDR2 YSLEER. V was cut by 3 bases and J by 3 bases, with 16 bases left in between. V and J are TRBV4-3 and TRBJ2-3; TRBD1 is a possible D gene (6 bases). Sequences were obtained from peripheral blood. The TCR was taken from a woman aged 55-75 years with COVID-19, enrolled during active disease. This chain's CDR3 is CASSQTSGAWTDTQYF. The CDR3 nucleotides are TGCGCCAGCAGCCAGACATCAGGGGCCTGGACAGATACGCAGTATTTT.